The 15 T cell receptor beta chains in this list originate from one sample, sequenced in a study of control samples from healthy donors and cancer patients. Sequencing used immunoSEQ multiplex PCR; TCRdb keeps in-frame clones, though not all of them. The sample records about 80,000 clones, 91% being singletons. Sequencing was carried out using blood. The receptors here all came from a man aged 50 or older in good health.

The rearrangement joins TRBV3-1 (or the pseudogene TRBV3-2) to TRBJ2-3; TRBD2 matches at 10 bases. V shed 4 bases and J 4 bases; nucleotides not matched to a gene: 2. Germline-derived CDR1 and CDR2 are LGHDT and YNNKEL (reference sequence). The CDR3 length is 14 residues. CDR3 sequence: CASSPGTSADTQYF. For the CDR3, the DNA is TGTGCCAGCAGCCCCGGGACTAGCGCAGATACGCAGTATTTT.

The CDR3 protein is CASIPGQGRRNQETQYF. The CDR3 coding sequence is TGTGCCAGCATCCCGGGACAGGGGCGCCGAAACCAAGAGACCCAGTACTTC. V gene TRBV28 combines with J gene TRBJ2-5; TRBD1 matches at 10 bases. From germline, CDR1 is MDHEN and CDR2 SYDVKM. The CDR3 loop spans 17 amino acids. The V and J ends lost 7 bases and 0 bases, in that order; junction bases with no gene match: 11.

The chain employs TRBV10-2 and TRBJ2-5; D unclear. In germline, CDR1 is WSHSY, CDR2 SAAADI. The CDR3 spans 12 residues. Trimming removed 4 bases at V and 3 bases at J, with 6 bases between. CDR3 nucleotide sequence: TGCGCCAGCAGTGGACACAAAGAGACCCAGTACTTC. Amino acids: CASSGHKETQYF.

The chain links TRBV2 to TRBJ1-4; D is uncertain. V gave up 2 bases and J gave up 3 bases, with 7 bases separating them. This CDR3 has 14 amino acids. Germline CDR1 SNHLY, CDR2 FYNNEI. CDR3 region: CASSEWSANEKLFF. The CDR3 nucleotides read TGTGCCAGCAGTGAATGGTCAGCTAATGAAAAACTGTTTTTT.

The chain has TRBV7-2 and TRBJ1-5; possibly TRBD1 for D (5 bases). Germline V lookup: CDR1 SGHTA, CDR2 FQGNSA. The CDR3 is 15 amino acids. Between the trimmed V and J ends, which lost 2 bases and 7 bases, there was a span of 15 bases. CDR3 nucleotide sequence: TGTGCCAGCAGCTTATCGGGCAGGGAGGAACAGCCCCAGCATTTT. The encoded protein is CASSLSGREEQPQHF.

This sequence joins TRBV24-1 and TRBJ2-5; D is perhaps TRBD2 (5 bases). The V and J ends lost 1 base and 5 bases respectively, with 7 bases between them. The CDR3 consists of 13 residues. From germline, CDR1 is KGHDR and CDR2 SFDVKD. The DNA of the CDR3 is TGTGCCACCAGTGATTTACTAGAGGAGACCCAGTACTTC. This gives the protein CATSDLLEETQYF.

This clone was recorded only once. The V call is TRBV5-1, the J call TRBJ2-6; D remains unclear. This CDR3 spans 16 amino acids. The germline CDR1 and CDR2 sequences are SGHRS and YFSETQ. V was shortened by 0 bases and J by 3 bases, with 10 bases between the two germline ends. The CDR3 here is CASSLEGRDGANVLTF. The DNA of the CDR3 is TGCGCCAGCAGCTTGGAGGGAAGGGATGGGGCCAACGTCCTGACTTTC.

The chain carries TRBV5-6 and TRBJ1-2; possibly TRBD1 for D (6 bases). Germline V gene data show CDR1 as SGHDT and CDR2 as YYEEEE. Trimming shortened V by 4 bases and J by 5 bases, and 9 bases separated the two germline ends. CDR3 size: 12 residues. CDR3 sequence (DNA): TGTGCCAGCAGCCTCGACAGGTATGGCTACACCTTC. It is translated as CASSLDRYGYTF.

The rearrangement links TRBV5-1 to TRBJ2-5; 8 bases are a match to TRBD1. The CDR3 has 16 amino acids. The ends lost 0 bases at V and 2 bases at J; junction bases unmatched: 6. Germline assignment: CDR1 SGHRS and CDR2 YFSETQ. CDR3 amino acids: CASSLATRTGQETQYF. DNA for the CDR3: TGCGCCAGCAGCTTGGCCACTCGGACAGGGCAAGAGACCCAGTACTTC.

J is TRBJ1-1 and V is TRBV27; a weak D match, TRBD1 (6 bases). The CDR3 runs to 16 residues. Per the germline V gene, CDR1 is MNHEY and CDR2 is SMNVEV (reference sequence). The V end was cut by 1 base, the J end by 1 base, with 13 bases between. The CDR3 coding sequence is TGTGCCAGCAGTTTATGGTTTGGGGGGGCGAACACTGAAGCTTTCTTT. This encodes CASSLWFGGANTEAFF.

The V call is TRBV10-2, the J call TRBJ1-1; no clear D gene. Germline V lookup: CDR1 WSHSY, CDR2 SAAADI. CDR3 length: 13 residues. V was pared by 6 bases and J by 1 base, with 9 bases between. The DNA of the CDR3 is TGCGCCAGCAGCAAGTTAAGGAACACTGAAGCTTTCTTT. This sequence encodes CASSKLRNTEAFF.

The J gene is TRBJ2-3, the V gene TRBV9, with TRBD2 as a possible D gene (5 bases). CDR3 length: 17 residues. Trimming removed 0 bases at V and 0 bases at J, with 14 bases between. Germline V lookup: CDR1 SGDLS, CDR2 YYNGEE. The CDR3, as DNA: TGTGCCAGCAGCGTAGCCGTAGCGTTCCCAAGCACAGATACGCAGTATTTT. Translated, it gives CASSVAVAFPSTDTQYF.

The V gene is TRBV6-5, the J gene TRBJ2-7; possible D gene TRBD2, 6 bases. CDR3 length: 12 residues. Trimming shortened V by 6 bases and J by 4 bases, and 10 bases separated the two germline ends. Looked up from germline, CDR1 is MNHEY and CDR2 is SVGAGI. CDR3 sequence reads: CASRDYQYEQYF. In nucleotides, the CDR3 is TGTGCCAGCAGGGACTATCAATACGAGCAGTACTTC.

The chain carries TRBV15 and TRBJ1-6; D not resolved. Deletions cut 4 bases from V and 12 bases from J, with 10 bases between. CDR1 and CDR2 from the germline V gene are LNHNV and YYDKDF (reference sequence). The CDR3 is 12 amino acids. CDR3 bases: TGTGCCACCAGCACCCCCAGTCTACCCCTCCACTTT. Translated: CATSTPSLPLHF.

The V call is TRBV30, the J call TRBJ2-1; D possibly corresponds to TRBD2 (6 bases). This CDR3 spans 13 amino acids. Germline V gene sequence: CDR1 GTSNPN, CDR2 SVGIG (reference sequence). The V end lost 3 bases, the J end lost 7 bases, and 13 bases lay between the germline ends. The CDR3 region is CAWRKSGTNEQFF. The CDR3 nucleotides are TGTGCCTGGAGGAAGTCAGGGACTAATGAGCAGTTCTTC.